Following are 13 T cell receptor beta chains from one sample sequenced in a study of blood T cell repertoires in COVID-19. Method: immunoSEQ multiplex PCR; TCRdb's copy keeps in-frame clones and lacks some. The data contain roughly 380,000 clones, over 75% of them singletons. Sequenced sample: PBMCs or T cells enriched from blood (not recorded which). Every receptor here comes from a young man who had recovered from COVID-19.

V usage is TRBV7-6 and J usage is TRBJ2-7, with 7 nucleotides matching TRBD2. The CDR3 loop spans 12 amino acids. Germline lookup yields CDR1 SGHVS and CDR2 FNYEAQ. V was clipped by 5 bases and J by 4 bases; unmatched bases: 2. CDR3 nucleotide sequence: TGTGCCAGCAGCGCTAGCGGTTACGAGCAGTACTTC. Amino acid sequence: CASSASGYEQYF.

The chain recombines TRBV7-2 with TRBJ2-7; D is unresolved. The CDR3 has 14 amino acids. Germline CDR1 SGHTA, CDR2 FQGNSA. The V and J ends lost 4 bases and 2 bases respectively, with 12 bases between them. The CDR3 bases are TGTGCCAGCAGCTCAGGTACTTTTGCCTACGAGCAGTACTTC. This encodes CASSSGTFAYEQYF.

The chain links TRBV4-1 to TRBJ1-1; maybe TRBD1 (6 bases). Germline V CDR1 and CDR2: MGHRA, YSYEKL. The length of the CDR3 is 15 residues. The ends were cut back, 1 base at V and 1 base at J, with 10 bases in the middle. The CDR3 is CASSQVTGRNTEAFF. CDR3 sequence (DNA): TGCGCCAGCAGCCAAGTCACAGGGAGGAACACTGAAGCTTTCTTT.

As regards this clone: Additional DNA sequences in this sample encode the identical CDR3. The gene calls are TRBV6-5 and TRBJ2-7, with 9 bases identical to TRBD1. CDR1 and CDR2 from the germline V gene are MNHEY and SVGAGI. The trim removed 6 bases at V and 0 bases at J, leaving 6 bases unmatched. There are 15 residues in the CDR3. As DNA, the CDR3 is TGTGCCAGCAGAACCGGGACAGGGAGCTCCTACGAGCAGTACTTC. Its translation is CASRTGTGSSYEQYF.

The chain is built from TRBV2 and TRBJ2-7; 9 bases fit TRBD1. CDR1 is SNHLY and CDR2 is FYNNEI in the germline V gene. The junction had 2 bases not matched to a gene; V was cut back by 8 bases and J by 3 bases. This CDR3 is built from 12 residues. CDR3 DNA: TGTGCCAGCGGACAGGGGCTCTACGAGCAGTACTTC. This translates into CASGQGLYEQYF.

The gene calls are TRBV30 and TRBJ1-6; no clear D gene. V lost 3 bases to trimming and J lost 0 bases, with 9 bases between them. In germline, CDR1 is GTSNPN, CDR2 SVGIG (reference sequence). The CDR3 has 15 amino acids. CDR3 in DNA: TGTGCCTGGAGCCCCCTTAACTCCTATAATTCACCCCTCCACTTT. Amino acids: CAWSPLNSYNSPLHF.

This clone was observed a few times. The CDR3 DNA follows: TGTGCCAGCAGCTTAGAACGGGGATCAGGCTACACCTTC. Protein product: CASSLERGSGYTF. The chain couples TRBV7-8 to TRBJ1-2, with unresolved D. The CDR3 runs 13 residues. V gave up 1 base and J gave up 8 bases, with 11 bases separating them. Per germline, CDR1 SGHVS and CDR2 FQNEAQ.

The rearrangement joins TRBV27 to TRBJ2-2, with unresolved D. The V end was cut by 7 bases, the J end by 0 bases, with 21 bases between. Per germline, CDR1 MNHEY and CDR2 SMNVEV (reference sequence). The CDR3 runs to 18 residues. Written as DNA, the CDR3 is TGTGCCAGCACATCGGTGACACGACAAACTTCGAACACCGGGGAGCTGTTTTTT. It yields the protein CASTSVTRQTSNTGELFF.

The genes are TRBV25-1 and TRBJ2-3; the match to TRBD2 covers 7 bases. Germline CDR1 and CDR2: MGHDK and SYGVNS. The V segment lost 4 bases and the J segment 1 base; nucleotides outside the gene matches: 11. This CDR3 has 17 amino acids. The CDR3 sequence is CASSASSGRGGTDTQYF. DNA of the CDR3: TGTGCCAGCAGTGCTTCTAGCGGTAGGGGAGGCACAGATACGCAGTATTTT. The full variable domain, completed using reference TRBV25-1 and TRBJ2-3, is EADIYQTPRYLVIGTGKKITLECSQTMGHDKMYWYQQDPGMELHLIHYSYGVNSTEKGDLSSESTVSRIRTEHFPLTLESARPSHTSQYLCASSASSGRGGTDTQYFGPGTRLTVL.

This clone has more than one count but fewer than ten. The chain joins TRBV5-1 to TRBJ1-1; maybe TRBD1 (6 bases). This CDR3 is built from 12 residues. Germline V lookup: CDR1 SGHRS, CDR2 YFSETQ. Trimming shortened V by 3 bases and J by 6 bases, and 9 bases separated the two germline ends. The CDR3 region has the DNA TGCGCCAGCAGCTCAGGGGCGGCTGAAGCTTTCTTT. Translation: CASSSGAAEAFF. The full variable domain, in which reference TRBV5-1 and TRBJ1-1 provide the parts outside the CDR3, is KAGVTQTPRYLIKTRGQQVTLSCSPISGHRSVSWYQQTPGQGLQFLFEYFSETQRNKGNFPGRFSGRQFSNSRSEMNVSTLELGDSALYLCASSSGAAEAFFGQGTRLTVV.

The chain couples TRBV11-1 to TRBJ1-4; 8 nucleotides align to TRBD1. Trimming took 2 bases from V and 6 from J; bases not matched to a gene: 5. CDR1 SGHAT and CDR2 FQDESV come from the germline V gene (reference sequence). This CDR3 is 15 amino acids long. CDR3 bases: TGTGCCAGCAGCTTATCATCAGGGGGCTATGAAAAACTGTTTTTT. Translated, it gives CASSLSSGGYEKLFF. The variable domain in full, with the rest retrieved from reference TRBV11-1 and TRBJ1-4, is EAEVAQSPRYKITEKSQAVAFWCDPISGHATLYWYRQILGQGPELLVQFQDESVVDDSQLPKDRFSAERLKGVDSTLKIQPAELGDSAMYLCASSLSSGGYEKLFFGSGTQLSVL.

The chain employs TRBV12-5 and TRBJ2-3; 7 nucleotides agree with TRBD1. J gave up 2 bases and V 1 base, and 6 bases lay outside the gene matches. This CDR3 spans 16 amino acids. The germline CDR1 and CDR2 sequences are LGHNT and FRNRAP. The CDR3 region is CASGLGIQGITDTQYF. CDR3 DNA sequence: TGTGCTAGTGGTTTGGGTATACAGGGGATCACAGATACGCAGTATTTT.

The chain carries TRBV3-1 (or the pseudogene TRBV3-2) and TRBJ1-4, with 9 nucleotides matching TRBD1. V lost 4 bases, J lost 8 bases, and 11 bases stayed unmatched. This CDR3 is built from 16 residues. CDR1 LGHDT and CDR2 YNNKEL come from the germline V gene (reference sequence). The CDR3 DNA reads TGTGCCAGCAGCCCATCAACAGGGGGCGTCAGGGAAAAACTGTTTTTT. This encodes CASSPSTGGVREKLFF.